The clone carrying this T cell receptor beta chain was observed a handful of times. Generated by immunoSEQ multiplex PCR, the TCRdb table keeps only in-frame clones and is missing some. The sample has under 50,000 clones; roughly 87% are singletons. The entry originates in a study of blood T cell repertoires in COVID-19. In the study overall: COVID-19 samples from acute and convalescent phases originated in the United States, Italy and Spain.

The CDR3 loop spans 15 amino acids. Trimming left V 2 bases short and J 6 bases short, with 13 bases between. CDR1 is MNHEY, CDR2 SMNVEV, per germline (reference sequence). V and J are TRBV27 and TRBJ2-2; the D gene is possibly TRBD2 (5 bases). Sequencing was done on a sample of peripheral blood. This sequence originates from a human donor in a cohort sampled during active COVID-19. For the CDR3, the DNA is TGTGCCAGCAGTTTACGAGGACTTGGGGCCGGGGAGCTGTTTTTT. It is translated as CASSLRGLGAGELFF.